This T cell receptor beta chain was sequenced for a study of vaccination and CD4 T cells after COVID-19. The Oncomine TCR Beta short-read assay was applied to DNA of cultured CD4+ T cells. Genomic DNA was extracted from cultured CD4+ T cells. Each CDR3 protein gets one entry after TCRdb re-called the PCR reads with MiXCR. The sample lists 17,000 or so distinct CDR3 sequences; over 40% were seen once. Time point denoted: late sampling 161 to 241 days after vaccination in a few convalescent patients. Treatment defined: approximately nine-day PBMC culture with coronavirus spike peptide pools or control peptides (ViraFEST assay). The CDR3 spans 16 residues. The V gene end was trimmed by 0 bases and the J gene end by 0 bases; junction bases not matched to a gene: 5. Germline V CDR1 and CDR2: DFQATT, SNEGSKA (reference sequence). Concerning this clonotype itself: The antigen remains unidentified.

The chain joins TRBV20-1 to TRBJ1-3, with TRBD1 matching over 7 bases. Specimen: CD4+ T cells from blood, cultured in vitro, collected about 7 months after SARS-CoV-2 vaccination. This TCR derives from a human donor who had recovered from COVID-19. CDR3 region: CSARDPPGGSGNTIYF. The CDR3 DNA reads TGCAGTGCTAGAGATCCCCCAGGGGGCTCTGGAAACACCATATATTTT.